This TCR delta chain was observed in a study of γδ T cells in repeated Plasmodium falciparum infection. Study at large: Samples were taken at baseline, before some infections, and 21 days after each.

As to this clone: Antigen: not known. A far larger clone differs by one base, so this is likely a read error. Different DNA sequences within this sample yield the same CDR3.

TCRdb applied CATT to the multiplex PCR reads for clone calling. The data show 85,000 to 100,000 delta-chain clones, more than 0.85% seen once. Bulk repertoires came from Vgamma9/Vdelta2+ or Vdelta2-negative gammadelta T cells flow-sorted from PBMC. The trim removed 2 bases at V and 0 bases at J, leaving 21 bases unmatched. From germline, CDR1 is TSWWSYY and CDR2 QGS. This CDR3 is built from 21 residues. Notes on the study in general: Over time and infection, Vgamma9/Vdelta2+ repertoires remained highly stable and polyclonal. Vdelta2-negative gammadelta repertoires appeared less diverse and less shared in Malian than Australian children. In Vdelta2-negative, largely Vdelta1+, gammadelta repertoires, repeated controlled infections appeared to drive clonal selection waves.

The gene calls are TRDV1 and TRDJ1; 7 nucleotides line up with TRDD3. TCRdb supplies no J gene; here it was assigned by aligning the nucleotide sequence to germline. The sample consisted of gamma-delta T cells from blood. The receptor's source is a pool of human donors (malaria-infected and uninfected, not separated). In DNA form, the CDR3 reads TGTGCTCTTGGGGAATTTCGATTCTGGCCTACCGGGGGATCCTACACCGATAAACTCATCTTT. This translates into CALGEFRFWPTGGSYTDKLIF.